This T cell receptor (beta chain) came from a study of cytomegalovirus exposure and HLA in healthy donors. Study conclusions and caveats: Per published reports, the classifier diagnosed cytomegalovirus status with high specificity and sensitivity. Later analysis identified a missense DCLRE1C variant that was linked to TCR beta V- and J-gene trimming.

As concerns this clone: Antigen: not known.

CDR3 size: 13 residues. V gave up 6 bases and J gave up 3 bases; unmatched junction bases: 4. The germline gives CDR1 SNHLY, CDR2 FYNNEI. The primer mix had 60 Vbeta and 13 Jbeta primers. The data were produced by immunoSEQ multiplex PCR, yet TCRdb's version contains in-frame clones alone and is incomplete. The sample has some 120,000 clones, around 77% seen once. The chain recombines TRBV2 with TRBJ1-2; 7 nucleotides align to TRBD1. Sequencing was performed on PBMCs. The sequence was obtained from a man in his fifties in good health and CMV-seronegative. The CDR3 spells CASSTGVDYGYTF. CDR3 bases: TGTGCCAGCAGCACAGGGGTAGACTATGGCTACACCTTC.